Presented here are 22 T cell receptor beta chains from one specimen sequenced in a study of control samples from healthy donors and cancer patients. TCRdb's table, derived via immunoSEQ multiplex PCR, lists solely in-frame clones and lacks some. In the table there are 95,000 to 150,000 clones, around 86% of which are singletons. The sample taken for sequencing was blood. The receptors here all came from a man aged 35-49 years in good health.

The rearrangement joins TRBV6-1 to TRBJ1-1, with 7 bases aligning to TRBD1. V was pared by 3 bases and J by 8 bases, with 0 bases of the junction left unmatched. The V gene's germline CDR1 is MNHNS and CDR2 SASEGT. The CDR3 runs 11 residues. CDR3 DNA: TGTGCCAGCAGTGAGACAGGGGAAGCTTTCTTT. The encoded protein is CASSETGEAFF.

The V and J genes are TRBV4-2 and TRBJ2-7; 11 positions agree with TRBD2. This CDR3 is 17 amino acids long. Germline V lookup: CDR1 LGHNA, CDR2 YNFKEQ. With 0 bases clipped from V and 4 bases from J, the junction kept 8 bases outside the gene matches. CDR3 sequence: CASSQDGSGGAFYEQYF. CDR3 nucleotide sequence: TGTGCCAGCAGCCAAGATGGTAGCGGGGGGGCCTTTTACGAGCAGTACTTC.

By frequency in the sample, this clone is medium-sized. Other DNA sequences from this sample encode an identical CDR3 as well. The chain has TRBV7-8 and TRBJ2-7; 7 bases map to TRBD1. The CDR3 length is 15 residues. Germline-derived CDR1 and CDR2 are SGHVS and FQNEAQ. V trimming: 1 base; J trimming: 0 bases; junction bases outside the gene matches: 3. CDR3 nucleotides: TGTGCCAGCAGCTTAGGACAGGGCCCCTCCTACGAGCAGTACTTC. This gives the protein CASSLGQGPSYEQYF. Combining the CDR3 with reference TRBV7-8 and TRBJ2-7 gives the whole variable domain GAGVSQSPRYKVAKRGQDVALRCDPISGHVSLFWYQQALGQGPEFLTYFQNEAQLDKSGLPSDRFFAERPEGSVSTLKIQRTQQEDSAVYLCASSLGQGPSYEQYFGPGTRLTVT.

The chain uses TRBV5-1 and TRBJ2-2; maybe TRBD2 (6 bases). Deletions cut 0 bases from V and 7 bases from J, with 19 bases between. CDR3 length: 17 amino acids. CDR1 and CDR2 from the germline V gene are SGHRS and YFSETQ. CDR3 DNA: TGCGCCAGCAGCTTGGCAACCCAAGCGGGTCTGGGCGGGGAGCTGTTTTTT. This encodes CASSLATQAGLGGELFF.

Of note for this clone: The sample carries other DNA sequences with the same CDR3. This chain links TRBV6-5 with TRBJ1-2; no definite D call. V shed 4 bases and J shed 3 bases, with 3 bases lying between them. The CDR3 is 11 residues long. Germline CDR1 reads MNHEY; CDR2 reads SVGAGI. For the CDR3, the DNA is TGTGCCAGCAGTTTAGACTATGGCTACACCTTC. As protein: CASSLDYGYTF.

This clone was observed a single time. Written as DNA, the CDR3 is TGCAGTGCTAGTCACCACGGGACAGACGATAGCAATCAGCCCCAGCATTTT. Encoded protein: CSASHHGTDDSNQPQHF. The gene calls are TRBV20-1 and TRBJ1-5; 7 nucleotides match TRBD1. This CDR3 comprises 17 residues. Losses at the gene ends were 3 bases for V and 0 bases for J; bases not matched to a gene: 11. Germline V lookup: CDR1 DFQATT, CDR2 SNEGSKA (reference sequence).

This clone came up a few times. V gene TRBV10-3 combines with J gene TRBJ2-3, with 8 bases that match TRBD1. CDR1 and CDR2 from the germline V gene are ENHRY and SYGVKD. This CDR3 spans 14 amino acids. The V gene end was trimmed by 2 bases and the J gene end by 8 bases; junction bases not matched to a gene: 6. The CDR3 DNA is TGTGCCATCAGTGAGACTGGGGACAGGTCTACGCAGTATTTT. Translated, it gives CAISETGDRSTQYF.

This chain joins TRBV3-1 (or the pseudogene TRBV3-2) and TRBJ2-7; 7 nucleotides agree with TRBD1. Germline V gene lookup returns CDR1 LGHDT and CDR2 YNNKEL (reference sequence). CDR3 length: 15 residues. The trim removed 0 bases at V and 3 bases at J, leaving 5 bases unmatched. The CDR3 region is CASSQDKDRSYEQYF. For the CDR3, the DNA is TGTGCCAGCAGCCAAGATAAGGACAGGAGCTACGAGCAGTACTTC.

The chain is built from TRBV2 and TRBJ1-1, with D perhaps matching TRBD1 (6 bases). In germline, CDR1 is SNHLY, CDR2 FYNNEI. V was shortened by 7 bases and J by 5 bases, with 17 bases between the two germline ends. The length of the CDR3 is 14 residues. The CDR3 spells CASNRDIGGTEAFF. For the CDR3, the DNA is TGTGCCAGCAACCGGGACATAGGGGGAACTGAAGCTTTCTTT. The whole variable domain, filled in from reference TRBV2 and TRBJ1-1, reads EPEVTQTPSHQVTQMGQEVILRCVPISNHLYFYWYRQILGQKVEFLVSFYNNEISEKSEIFDDQFSVERPDGSNFTLKIRSTKLEDSAMYFCASNRDIGGTEAFFGQGTRLTVV.

The chain has TRBV7-3 and TRBJ1-1; D is perhaps TRBD1 (6 bases). Trimming pared 1 base from V and 1 base from J, leaving 7 bases between. In germline, CDR1 is SGHTA, CDR2 FQGTGA. The CDR3 extends over 14 amino acids. CDR3 protein: CASSLMGANTEAFF. For the CDR3, the DNA is TGTGCCAGCAGCTTAATGGGGGCGAACACTGAAGCTTTCTTT.

This chain uses TRBV4-1 with TRBJ1-2; possible D gene TRBD1, 6 bases. This CDR3 is built from 16 residues. From germline, CDR1 is MGHRA and CDR2 YSYEKL. V lost 3 bases to trimming and J lost 1 base, with 15 bases between them. The CDR3 sequence: CASSQVTGNYNYGYTF. DNA for the CDR3: TGCGCCAGCAGCCAGGTCACAGGGAACTATAACTATGGCTACACCTTC.

The gene calls are TRBV5-1 and TRBJ2-5, with TRBD2 identical over 11 bases. CDR1 and CDR2 from the germline V gene are SGHRS and YFSETQ. The CDR3 is made up of 16 amino acids. Germline trimming cut 4 bases from V and 3 bases from J; bases unmatched to any gene: 8. CDR3 region: CASSTVAGGPKETQYF. DNA of the CDR3: TGCGCCAGCAGCACAGTAGCGGGGGGGCCTAAAGAGACCCAGTACTTC.

V and J are TRBV10-3 and TRBJ1-1; 7 nucleotides agree with TRBD1. The CDR3 has 13 amino acids. CDR1 is ENHRY and CDR2 is SYGVKD in the germline V gene. V shed 6 bases, J shed 6 bases, and the junction held 7 bases outside the gene matches. In DNA, the CDR3 is TGTGCCATCAGCTCCGGACAGGAACCTGAAGCTTTCTTT. Translating gives CAISSGQEPEAFF.

The V call is TRBV14, the J call TRBJ1-2; possible D gene TRBD1, 5 bases. This CDR3 comprises 13 residues. Trimming took off 2 bases at V and 4 bases at J, with 8 bases between the two ends. CDR1 and CDR2 from the germline V gene are SGHDN and FVKESK. The CDR3 sequence: CASSQWGSYGYTF. CDR3 DNA: TGTGCCAGCAGCCAATGGGGGAGCTATGGCTACACCTTC. The variable domain in full, with the rest retrieved from reference TRBV14 and TRBJ1-2, is EAGVTQFPSHSVIEKGQTVTLRCDPISGHDNLYWYRRVMGKEIKFLLHFVKESKQDESGMPNNRFLAERTGGTYSTLKVQPAELEDSGVYFCASSQWGSYGYTFGSGTRLTVV.

This chain joins TRBV5-1 and TRBJ1-2; TRBD1 matches 8 bases. CDR1 is SGHRS, CDR2 YFSETQ, per germline. The CDR3 contains 14 residues. With 2 bases clipped from V and 3 bases from J, the junction kept 3 bases outside the gene matches. CDR3 residues: CASSFQGAYYGYTF. The CDR3, as DNA: TGCGCCAGCAGCTTTCAGGGGGCTTACTATGGCTACACCTTC.

The V and J genes are TRBV6-5 and TRBJ2-5; 11 bases map to TRBD1. CDR1 MNHEY and CDR2 SVGAGI come from the germline V gene. The CDR3 has 15 amino acids. V was pared by 6 bases and J by 2 bases, with 5 bases of the junction left unmatched. CDR3 region: CASRADRGQQETQYF. The CDR3 nucleotides read TGTGCCAGCAGGGCGGACAGGGGGCAGCAAGAGACCCAGTACTTC.

The rearrangement links TRBV18 to TRBJ1-4; D call uncertain. The CDR3 runs 12 residues. Germline V lookup: CDR1 KGHSH, CDR2 LQKENI. Trimming removed 2 bases at V and 3 bases at J, with 1 base between. CDR3 coding DNA: TGTGCCAGCTCACCAGCTAATGAAAAACTGTTTTTT. Its translation: CASSPANEKLFF.

The V gene is TRBV9, the J gene TRBJ1-5; D is possibly TRBD1 (6 bases). The CDR3 loop spans 13 amino acids. Trimming stripped 2 bases from V and 5 bases from J, with 8 bases between. Germline lookup yields CDR1 SGDLS and CDR2 YYNGEE. CDR3 bases: TGTGCCAGCAGCGTCAGGGGTTATCAGCCCCAGCATTTT. Its protein product is CASSVRGYQPQHF.

The chain uses TRBV6-6 and TRBJ1-4, with D possibly being TRBD1 (5 bases). The length of the CDR3 is 13 residues. CDR1 MNHNY and CDR2 SVGAGI come from the germline V gene (reference sequence). The V end lost 8 bases, the J end lost 4 bases, and 11 bases lay between the germline ends. CDR3 region: CASCRDFNEKLFF. The CDR3 DNA follows: TGTGCCAGCTGCCGGGACTTTAATGAAAAACTGTTTTTT.

This clone was recorded only once. This sequence joins TRBV5-6 and TRBJ2-1, with D perhaps matching TRBD1 (5 bases). Germline CDR1 SGHDT, CDR2 YYEEEE. Between the trimmed V and J ends, which lost 0 bases and 0 bases, there was a span of 13 bases. This CDR3 has 17 residues. CDR3 DNA sequence: TGTGCCAGCAGCTTGGATACAGGCTTTTACTCCTACAATGAGCAGTTCTTC. Protein product: CASSLDTGFYSYNEQFF. The full variable domain, with the rest looked up from reference TRBV5-6 and TRBJ2-1, is DAGVTQSPTHLIKTRGQQVTLRCSPKSGHDTVSWYQQALGQGPQFIFQYYEEEERQRGNFPDRFSGHQFPNYSSELNVNALLLGDSALYLCASSLDTGFYSYNEQFFGPGTRLTVL.

The chain carries TRBV11-3 and TRBJ2-1; D possibly corresponds to TRBD1 (6 bases). Germline V lookup: CDR1 SGHNT, CDR2 YENEEA. The CDR3 totals 14 residues. Trimming cost V 6 bases and J 9 bases, with 18 bases left between them. In DNA, the CDR3 is TGTGCCAGCAGACCAAGCAACAGGGTGGGTGAGCAGTTCTTC. This codes for CASRPSNRVGEQFF.

The V call is TRBV5-1, the J call TRBJ2-7; D not certain. V lost 0 bases and J 2 bases, leaving 9 bases between the germline ends. Germline CDR1 reads SGHRS; CDR2 reads YFSETQ. This CDR3 region has 14 residues. For the CDR3, the DNA is TGCGCCAGCAGCTTGGGCGGCCGTACCTACGAGCAGTACTTC. It is translated as CASSLGGRTYEQYF.